The 20 T cell receptor beta chains presented below share a single source sample, sequenced in a study of chemoradiotherapy in HPV16-positive cancers. The method was immunoSEQ multiplex PCR; TCRdb's version includes in-frame clones alone and lacks a portion of them. The sample carries some 14,000 clones, around nine tenths recorded once. Sequenced material: tumor tissue, taken from a patient who underwent chemoradiotherapy. These receptors were taken from a human donor with HPV-associated anogenital cancer.

The chain has TRBV15 and TRBJ2-2; TRBD2 is a possible D gene (6 bases). V was clipped by 0 bases and J by 5 bases, with 10 bases between them. Germline V CDR1 and CDR2: LNHNV, YYDKDF (reference sequence). This CDR3 spans 15 amino acids. The chain's CDR3 is CATSRDRGGTGELFF. The CDR3 nucleotides read TGTGCCACCAGCAGAGATCGGGGAGGAACCGGGGAGCTGTTTTTT. The entire variable domain, with the rest obtained from reference TRBV15 and TRBJ2-2, is as follows: DAMVIQNPRYQVTQFGKPVTLSCSQTLNHNVMYWYQQKSSQAPKLLFHYYDKDFNNEADTPDNFQSRRPNTSFCFLDIRSPGLGDTAMYLCATSRDRGGTGELFFGEGSRLTVL.

This chain links TRBV7-9 with TRBJ2-7, with D perhaps TRBD1 (5 bases). Germline CDR1 SEHNR, CDR2 FQNEAQ (reference sequence). The V end lost 0 bases, the J end lost 5 bases, and 14 bases lay between the germline ends. The CDR3 contains 15 residues. The CDR3 DNA follows: TGTGCCAGCAGCTTAGCCCAAGGGGCGCGACACGAGCAGTACTTC. Its protein product is CASSLAQGARHEQYF.

The V call is TRBV5-6, the J call TRBJ2-1; no clear D. CDR1 and CDR2 from the germline V gene are SGHDT and YYEEEE. Trimming stripped 0 bases from V and 6 bases from J, with 4 bases between. This CDR3 has 12 residues. In nucleotides, the CDR3 is TGTGCCAGCAGCTTGGATACCAATGAGCAGTTCTTC. Its protein product is CASSLDTNEQFF.

The chain uses TRBV11-3 and TRBJ2-3; D ambiguous. Germline CDR1 reads SGHNT; CDR2 reads YENEEA. V lost 6 bases and J 5 bases, leaving 6 bases between the germline ends. This CDR3 region has 11 residues. DNA of the CDR3: TGTGCCAGCAGTAAAGAAGATACGCAGTATTTT. Translation gives CASSKEDTQYF.

The chain carries TRBV11-3 and TRBJ1-3, with D unresolved. The CDR3 totals 12 residues. Between the trimmed V and J ends, which lost 5 bases and 6 bases, there was a span of 8 bases. Per the germline V gene, CDR1 is SGHNT and CDR2 is YENEEA. The CDR3 region is CASSHWTNTIYF. For the CDR3, the DNA is TGTGCCAGCAGCCATTGGACAAACACCATATATTTT.

CDR3 nucleotides: TGTGCCAGCAGCTTAGAGGAGAGGGACGGCTACACCTTC. Translated: CASSLEERDGYTF. The V gene is TRBV7-9, the J gene TRBJ1-2; TRBD1 might be the D (5 bases). The V end was cut by 1 base, the J end by 8 bases, with 11 bases between. There are 13 residues in the CDR3. Germline assignment: CDR1 SEHNR and CDR2 FQNEAQ (reference sequence).

The rearrangement uses TRBV9 and TRBJ2-5; D not resolved. The ends were cut back, 1 base at V and 5 bases at J, with 12 bases in the middle. This CDR3 has 14 amino acids. CDR1 SGDLS and CDR2 YYNGEE come from the germline V gene. The CDR3 DNA follows: TGTGCCAGCAGCGTAAGTCCATATGGGGAGACCCAGTACTTC. Protein: CASSVSPYGETQYF.

This clone is a singleton in its sample. The chain recombines TRBV6-1 with TRBJ1-2, with unresolved D. Per the germline V gene, CDR1 is MNHNS and CDR2 is SASEGT. V lost 6 bases and J 5 bases, leaving 19 bases between the germline ends. This CDR3 contains 15 residues. CDR3 region: CASSTPTVGVYGYTF. CDR3 sequence (DNA): TGTGCCAGCAGCACCCCGACTGTTGGGGTTTATGGCTACACCTTC.

This clone was seen a single time. The chain has TRBV11-3 and TRBJ1-3; D gene ambiguous. Germline lookup yields CDR1 SGHNT and CDR2 YENEEA. The CDR3 is 14 residues long. The germline V and J ends were trimmed by 5 bases and 0 bases, with 8 bases remaining between them. CDR3 nucleotide sequence: TGTGCCAGCAGCGCCAGGAGCTCTGGAAACACCATATATTTT. This translates into CASSARSSGNTIYF.

The chain has TRBV9 and TRBJ1-2; D gene ambiguous. V lost 0 bases to trimming and J lost 7 bases, with 13 bases between them. This CDR3 is built from 14 residues. Germline CDR1 and CDR2: SGDLS and YYNGEE. The CDR3 nucleotides read TGTGCCAGCAGCGTAGATGAAGGCTTACTTGGCTACACCTTC. This translates into CASSVDEGLLGYTF.

The chain recombines TRBV9 with TRBJ1-1, with D possibly matching TRBD1 (5 bases). Trimming shortened V by 0 bases and J by 1 base, and 16 bases separated the two germline ends. CDR3 length: 17 residues. Per germline, CDR1 SGDLS and CDR2 YYNGEE. The CDR3 is CASSVAAMLGTNTEAFF. The CDR3 DNA sequence: TGTGCCAGCAGCGTAGCGGCAATGTTGGGGACGAACACTGAAGCTTTCTTT.

The CDR3 sequence is CAVWTGEKLFF. Here the CDR3 DNA reads TGTGCCGTTTGGACTGGGGAAAAACTGTTTTTT. The rearrangement links TRBV19 to TRBJ1-4; no clear D. V dropped 11 bases and J dropped 8 bases, with 12 bases sitting between them. Germline V gene lookup returns CDR1 LNHDA and CDR2 SQIVND (reference sequence). The CDR3 sequence is 11 residues long.

V usage is TRBV6-5 and J usage is TRBJ1-2; 9 bases align to TRBD1. The V and J ends lost 0 bases and 7 bases, in that order; junction bases with no gene match: 6. The CDR3 sequence is 15 residues long. Per the germline V gene, CDR1 is MNHEY and CDR2 is SVGAGI. The CDR3 is CASSYSWTGVVGYTF. The CDR3 DNA reads as TGTGCCAGCAGTTACTCGTGGACAGGGGTTGTTGGCTACACCTTC.

This clone was seen a single time. The chain links TRBV18 to TRBJ2-7, with D tentatively TRBD1 (6 bases). Looked up from germline, CDR1 is KGHSH and CDR2 is LQKENI. The CDR3 length is 13 residues. Trimming took off 3 bases at V and 4 bases at J, with 10 bases between the two ends. CDR3 coding DNA: TGTGCCAGCTCACCGGGACATGAATACGAGCAGTACTTC. Translated: CASSPGHEYEQYF.

This clone appeared once. The rearrangement uses TRBV7-3 and TRBJ2-2; D is unresolved. Germline V gene lookup returns CDR1 SGHTA and CDR2 FQGTGA. V dropped 5 bases and J dropped 2 bases, with 12 bases sitting between them. The CDR3 length is 15 residues. The CDR3: CASSHARGNTGELFF. CDR3 bases: TGTGCCAGCAGCCACGCACGCGGTAACACCGGGGAGCTGTTTTTT.

This chain connects TRBV11-3 to TRBJ2-2; D gene unclear. CDR1 SGHNT and CDR2 YENEEA come from the germline V gene. The CDR3 covers 14 residues. The ends were cut back, 1 base at V and 3 bases at J, with 6 bases in the middle. DNA for the CDR3: TGTGCCAGCAGCTTAGCCCCCCACACCGGGGAGCTGTTTTTT. It codes for CASSLAPHTGELFF. The variable domain in full, with the rest retrieved from reference TRBV11-3 and TRBJ2-2, is EAGVVQSPRYKIIEKKQPVAFWCNPISGHNTLYWYLQNLGQGPELLIRYENEEAVDDSQLPKDRFSAERLKGVDSTLKIQPAELGDSAVYLCASSLAPHTGELFFGEGSRLTVL.

This sequence joins TRBV6-5 and TRBJ1-1; a weak D match, TRBD1 (5 bases). V lost 8 bases, J lost 5 bases, and 15 bases lay in between. The CDR3 sequence is 13 residues long. The V gene's germline CDR1 is MNHEY and CDR2 SVGAGI. The CDR3 DNA is TGTGCCAGCTCCGCGGGGGGGAGAACTGAAGCTTTCTTT. Translating gives CASSAGGRTEAFF.

The J gene is TRBJ2-1, the V gene TRBV9; tentatively, D is TRBD2 (6 bases). Germline V CDR1 and CDR2: SGDLS, YYNGEE. Trimming took 0 bases from V and 8 from J, leaving 6 bases between them. CDR3 size: 12 residues. CDR3 DNA: TGTGCCAGCAGCGTAGCGGGAGATGAGCAGTTCTTC. The encoded protein is CASSVAGDEQFF.

The chain links TRBV30 to TRBJ2-1; TRBD2 matches at 7 bases. V shed 3 bases, J shed 5 bases, and the junction held 13 bases outside the gene matches. The CDR3 runs to 16 residues. Per the germline V gene, CDR1 is GTSNPN and CDR2 is SVGIG (reference sequence). Written as DNA, the CDR3 is TGTGCCTGGAGCGATCGGCTTAGGGCGGGGGACAATGAGCAGTTCTTC. Protein sequence: CAWSDRLRAGDNEQFF.

This clone has only one observation. V gene TRBV2 combines with J gene TRBJ2-1, with TRBD2 matching 10 bases. The CDR3 totals 15 residues. Germline CDR1 reads SNHLY; CDR2 reads FYNNEI. Trimming cost V 7 bases and J 8 bases; bases outside gene matches: 11. Written as DNA, the CDR3 is TGTGCCAGCATTCCAAGGACTAGCGGCGTCCATGAGCAGTTCTTC. It codes for CASIPRTSGVHEQFF.